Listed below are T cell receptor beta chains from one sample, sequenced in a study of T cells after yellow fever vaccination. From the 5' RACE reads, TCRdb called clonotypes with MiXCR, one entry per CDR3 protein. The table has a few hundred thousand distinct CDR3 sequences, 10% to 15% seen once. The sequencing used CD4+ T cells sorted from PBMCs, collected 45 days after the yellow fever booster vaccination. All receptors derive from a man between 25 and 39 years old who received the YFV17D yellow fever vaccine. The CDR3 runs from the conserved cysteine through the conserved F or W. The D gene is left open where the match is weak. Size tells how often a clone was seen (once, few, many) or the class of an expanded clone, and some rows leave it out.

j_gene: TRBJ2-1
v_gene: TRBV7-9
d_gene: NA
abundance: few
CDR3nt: TGTGCCAGCTTGGTTCAGGGGTACAACAATGAGCAGTTCTTC
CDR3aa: CASLVQGYNNEQFF

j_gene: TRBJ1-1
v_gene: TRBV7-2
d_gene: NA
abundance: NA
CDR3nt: TGTGCCAGCAGCGCGCTATTGAACACTGAAGCTTTCTTT
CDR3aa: CASSALLNTEAFF

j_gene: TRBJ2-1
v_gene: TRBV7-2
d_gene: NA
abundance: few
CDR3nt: TGTGCCAGCAGCTTAGAGGCGAGTGGAAGCAATGAGCAGTTCTTC
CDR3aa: CASSLEASGSNEQFF

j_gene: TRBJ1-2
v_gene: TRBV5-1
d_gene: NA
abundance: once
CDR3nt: TGCGCCAGCAGCTTGGCCCGGGATCATGATGGCTACACCTTC
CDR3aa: CASSLARDHDGYTF

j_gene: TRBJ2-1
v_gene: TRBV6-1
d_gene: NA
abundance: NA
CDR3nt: TGTGCCAGCAGCGCGACACCCATCGACGGGCAGTTCTTC
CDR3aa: CASSATPIDGQFF

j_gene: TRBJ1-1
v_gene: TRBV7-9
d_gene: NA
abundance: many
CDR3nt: TGTGCCAGCAGTTCGACGGGGAACACTGAAGCTTTCTTT
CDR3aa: CASSSTGNTEAFF

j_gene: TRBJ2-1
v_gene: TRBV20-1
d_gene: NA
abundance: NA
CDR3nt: TGCAGTGATAGCGAAGGCCGCAATGAGCAGTTCTTC
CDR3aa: CSDSEGRNEQFF

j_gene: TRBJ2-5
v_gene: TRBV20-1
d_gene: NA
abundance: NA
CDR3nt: TGCAGTGCTGGACAGCAAGAGACCCAGTACTTC
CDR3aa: CSAGQQETQYF

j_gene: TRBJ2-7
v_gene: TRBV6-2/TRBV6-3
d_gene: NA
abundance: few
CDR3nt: TGTGCCAGCAGTCCATCGGGACTCTCGACCTACGAGCAGTACTTC
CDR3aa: CASSPSGLSTYEQYF

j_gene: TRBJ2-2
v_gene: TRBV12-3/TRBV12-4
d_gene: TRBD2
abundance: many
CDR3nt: TGTGCCAGCAGTTTTTCGCGGGAGACTAGCGTCGGGGAGCTGTTTTTT
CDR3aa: CASSFSRETSVGELFF

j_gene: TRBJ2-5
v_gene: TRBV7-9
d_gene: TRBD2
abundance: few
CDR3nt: TGTGCCAGCAGCTTAGCACTAGCGGGAGGTCCCCAGTACTTC
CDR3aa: CASSLALAGGPQYF

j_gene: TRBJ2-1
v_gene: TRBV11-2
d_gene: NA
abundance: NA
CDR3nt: TGTGCCAGCAGCTTTCACGATGAGCAGTTCTTC
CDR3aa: CASSFHDEQFF

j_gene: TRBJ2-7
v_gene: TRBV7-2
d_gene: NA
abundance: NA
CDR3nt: TGTGCCAGCAGCCGAAGCCGGGCAACCTACGAGCAGTACTTC
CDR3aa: CASSRSRATYEQYF

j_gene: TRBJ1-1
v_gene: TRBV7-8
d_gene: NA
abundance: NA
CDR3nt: TGTGCCAGCAGCTACAGTCCGAACACTGAAGCTTTCTTT
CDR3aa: CASSYSPNTEAFF